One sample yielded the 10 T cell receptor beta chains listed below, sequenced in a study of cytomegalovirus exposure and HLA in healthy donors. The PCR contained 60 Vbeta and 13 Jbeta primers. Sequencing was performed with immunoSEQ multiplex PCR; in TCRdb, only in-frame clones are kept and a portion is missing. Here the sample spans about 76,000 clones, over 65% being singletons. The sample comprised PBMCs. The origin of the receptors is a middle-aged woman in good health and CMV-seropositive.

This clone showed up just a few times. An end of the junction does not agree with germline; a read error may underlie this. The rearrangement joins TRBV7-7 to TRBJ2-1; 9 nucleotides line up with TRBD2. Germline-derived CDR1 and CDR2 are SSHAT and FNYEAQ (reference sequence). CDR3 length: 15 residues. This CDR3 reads CASSPLRGGAQEQFF. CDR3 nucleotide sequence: TGTGCTAGCAGCCCTCTGCGCGGGGGGGCCCAAGAGCAGTTCTTC.

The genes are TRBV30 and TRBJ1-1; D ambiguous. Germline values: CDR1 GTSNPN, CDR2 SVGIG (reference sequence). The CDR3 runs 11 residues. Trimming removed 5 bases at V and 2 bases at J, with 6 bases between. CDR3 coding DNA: TGTGCCTGGCACACAAACACTGAAGCTTTCTTT. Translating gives CAWHTNTEAFF.

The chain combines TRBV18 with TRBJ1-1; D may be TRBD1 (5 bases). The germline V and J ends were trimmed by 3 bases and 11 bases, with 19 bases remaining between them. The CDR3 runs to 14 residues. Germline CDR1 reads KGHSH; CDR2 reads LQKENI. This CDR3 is CASSPSAGDLRAFF. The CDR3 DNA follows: TGTGCCAGCTCACCCTCGGCGGGGGACCTTCGGGCTTTCTTT. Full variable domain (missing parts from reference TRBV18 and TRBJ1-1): NAGVMQNPRHLVRRRGQEARLRCSPMKGHSHVYWYRQLPEEGLKFMVYLQKENIIDESGMPKERFSAEFPKEGPSILRIQQVVRGDSAAYFCASSPSAGDLRAFFGQGTRLTVV.

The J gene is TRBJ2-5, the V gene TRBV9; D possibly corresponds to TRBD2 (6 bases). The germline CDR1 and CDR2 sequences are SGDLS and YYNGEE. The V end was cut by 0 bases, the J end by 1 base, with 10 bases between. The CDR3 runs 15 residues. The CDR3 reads CASSVVGTGQETQYF. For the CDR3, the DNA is TGTGCCAGCAGCGTAGTCGGGACTGGCCAAGAGACCCAGTACTTC. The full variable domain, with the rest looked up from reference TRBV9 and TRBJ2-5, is DSGVTQTPKHLITATGQRVTLRCSPRSGDLSVYWYQQSLDQGLQFLIQYYNGEERAKGNILERFSAQQFPDLHSELNLSSLELGDSALYFCASSVVGTGQETQYFGPGTRLLVL.

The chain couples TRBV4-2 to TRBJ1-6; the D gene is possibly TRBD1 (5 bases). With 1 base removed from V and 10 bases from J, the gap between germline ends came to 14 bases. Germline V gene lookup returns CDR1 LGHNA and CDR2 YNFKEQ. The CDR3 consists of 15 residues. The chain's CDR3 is CASSQGQSGGSPLHF. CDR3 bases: TGTGCCAGCAGCCAAGGACAGTCCGGGGGATCACCCCTCCACTTT.

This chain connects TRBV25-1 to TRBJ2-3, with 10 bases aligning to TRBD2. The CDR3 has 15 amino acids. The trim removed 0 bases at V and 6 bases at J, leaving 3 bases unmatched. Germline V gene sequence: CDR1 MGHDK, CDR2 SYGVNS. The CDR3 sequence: CASSEYSGRGDTQYF. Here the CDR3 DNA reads TGTGCCAGCAGTGAATACAGCGGGAGGGGGGATACGCAGTATTTT.

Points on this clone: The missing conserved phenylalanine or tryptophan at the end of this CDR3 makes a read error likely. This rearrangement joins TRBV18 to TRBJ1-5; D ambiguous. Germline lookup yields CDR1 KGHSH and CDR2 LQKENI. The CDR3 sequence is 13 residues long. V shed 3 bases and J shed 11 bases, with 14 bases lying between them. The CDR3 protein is CASSPSNLEAQHV. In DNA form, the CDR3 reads TGTGCCAGCTCACCCTCGAATTTAGAGGCCCAGCATGTT.

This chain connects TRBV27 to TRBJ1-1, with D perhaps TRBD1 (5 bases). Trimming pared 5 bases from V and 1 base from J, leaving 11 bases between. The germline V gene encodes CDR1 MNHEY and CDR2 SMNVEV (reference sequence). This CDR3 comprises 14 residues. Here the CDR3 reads CASSGGGANTEAFF. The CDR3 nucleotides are TGTGCCAGCAGTGGCGGGGGTGCGAACACTGAAGCTTTCTTT.

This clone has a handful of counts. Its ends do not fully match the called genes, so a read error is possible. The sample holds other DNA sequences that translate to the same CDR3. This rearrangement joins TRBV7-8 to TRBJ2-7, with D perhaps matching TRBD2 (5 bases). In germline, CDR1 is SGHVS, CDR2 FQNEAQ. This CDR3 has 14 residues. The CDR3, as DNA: TGCGCCAGCAGCTTAGGAGGAGGAGCCTACGAGCAGTATTTC. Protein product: CASSLGGGAYEQYF.

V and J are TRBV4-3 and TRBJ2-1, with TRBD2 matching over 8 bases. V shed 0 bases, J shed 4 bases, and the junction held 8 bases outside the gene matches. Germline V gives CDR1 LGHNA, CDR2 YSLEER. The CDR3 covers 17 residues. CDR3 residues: CASSQEAGAPTYNEQFF. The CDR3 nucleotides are TGCGCCAGCAGCCAAGAAGCGGGAGCTCCCACATACAATGAGCAGTTCTTC.